The 17 T cell receptor beta chains listed next were all sequenced from one sample in a study of blood T cells in healthy people across ages. A J-beta primer mix and a sample-barcoded 5' primer were used in a second PCR of about 7 to 12 cycles. MiXCR was run by TCRdb on the 5' RACE reads, yielding one entry per CDR3 protein. This sample has 540,000 or so distinct CDR3 sequences, with more than 45% found just once. Sequencing used blood. These receptors all stem from a man older than 75 in good health.

The CDR3 DNA sequence: TGCGCCAGCAGAGGGACCTTAGAGCAGTACTTC. Protein: CASRGTLEQYF. The chain is built from TRBV5-1 and TRBJ2-7; D might be TRBD1 or TRBD2, each matching 5 bases. From germline, CDR1 is SGHRS and CDR2 YFSETQ. V lost 5 bases and J 7 bases, leaving 10 bases between the germline ends. The CDR3 has 11 amino acids.

This clonotype has a handful of counts. The chain employs TRBV29-1 and TRBJ2-3, with 8 bases identical to TRBD1. Germline CDR1 and CDR2: SQVTM and ANQGSEA. V dropped 7 bases and J dropped 4; count of bases not matched to a gene: 4. The CDR3 totals 12 residues. CDR3 nucleotides: TGCAGCGCTGTGACAGGGGCAGATACGCAGTATTTT. It specifies CSAVTGADTQYF.

The table lists this clonotype with a few counts. The V gene is TRBV7-9, the J gene TRBJ2-1; no clear D. The V end was cut by 4 bases, the J end by 5 bases, with 18 bases between. The CDR3 runs to 16 residues. Germline-derived CDR1 and CDR2 are SEHNR and FQNEAQ (reference sequence). The CDR3 bases are TGTGCCAGCAGCTCGCAAATGACGTTGTTGGACAATGAGCAGTTCTTC. Translated, it gives CASSSQMTLLDNEQFF. The full variable domain, rest sourced from reference TRBV7-9 and TRBJ2-1, is DTGVSQNPRHKITKRGQNVTFRCDPISEHNRLYWYRQTLGQGPEFLTYFQNEAQLEKSRLLSDRFSAERPKGSFSTLEIQRTEQGDSAMYLCASSSQMTLLDNEQFFGPGTRLTVL.

A few counts support this clonotype. The rearrangement uses TRBV20-1 and TRBJ2-7, with a possible D match to TRBD2 (6 bases). Between the trimmed V and J ends, which lost 5 bases and 1 base, there was a span of 18 bases. This CDR3 region has 15 residues. Germline lookup yields CDR1 DFQATT and CDR2 SNEGSKA (reference sequence). Written as DNA, the CDR3 is TGCAGTGCTGGCCTTAGCGGCTCTATTTCCTACGAGCAGTACTTC. This codes for CSAGLSGSISYEQYF.

The V and J genes are TRBV5-1 and TRBJ2-3, with 8 bases aligning to TRBD2. The V and J ends lost 3 bases and 4 bases, in that order; junction bases with no gene match: 13. Germline V lookup: CDR1 SGHRS, CDR2 YFSETQ. CDR3 length: 17 residues. CDR3 DNA: TGCGCCAGCAGCTGGGTTGGTAGCGGGATGGGCCCAGATACGCAGTATTTT. Residues: CASSWVGSGMGPDTQYF.

This sequence joins TRBV20-1 and TRBJ1-2, with D perhaps TRBD1 (6 bases). The CDR3 contains 12 residues. Germline V gene lookup returns CDR1 DFQATT and CDR2 SNEGSKA (reference sequence). Trimming pared 5 bases from V and 8 bases from J, leaving 15 bases between. The CDR3 here is CSAARGGLGYTF. In nucleotides, the CDR3 is TGCAGTGCTGCCCGAGGGGGGTTAGGCTACACCTTC.

This clonotype was recorded a few times. This chain links TRBV20-1 with TRBJ1-2; 7 nucleotides match TRBD1. With 6 bases clipped from V and 6 bases from J, the junction kept 16 bases outside the gene matches. This CDR3 is built from 15 residues. Germline V gene data show CDR1 as DFQATT and CDR2 as SNEGSKA (reference sequence). The CDR3 coding sequence is TGCAGTGCCGGGGGAGGGGGCTTTGTGTTCGATGGCTACACCTTC. Amino acids: CSAGGGGFVFDGYTF.

The J gene is TRBJ2-5, the V gene TRBV6-6, with D perhaps matching TRBD1 or TRBD2 (6 bases each). The CDR3 contains 15 residues. Germline loops: CDR1 MNHNY, CDR2 SVGAGI (reference sequence). V was trimmed by 7 bases and J by 4 bases, leaving 19 bases between them. CDR3 bases: TGTGCCAGCACGTATGGGGGGACACTCCGAGAGACCCAGTACTTC. Translating gives CASTYGGTLRETQYF.

The chain is built from TRBV11-2 and TRBJ2-6, with D uncertain. Trimming pared 0 bases from V and 3 bases from J, leaving 9 bases between. Germline assignment: CDR1 SGHAT and CDR2 FQNNGV. The CDR3 runs to 16 residues. For the CDR3, the DNA is TGTGCCAGCAGCTTAGATCTAGTGGGTGGGGCCAACGTCCTGACTTTC. Translation gives CASSLDLVGGANVLTF.

This chain uses TRBV12-3 or TRBV12-4 with TRBJ2-1; D is possibly TRBD2 (7 bases). Trimming took 2 bases from V and 7 from J, leaving 15 bases between them. The CDR3 runs 15 residues. The CDR3 is CASSLYGGLDNEQFF. The CDR3 nucleotides read TGTGCCAGCAGTTTATACGGGGGGCTAGATAATGAGCAGTTCTTC.

The J gene is TRBJ1-6, the V gene TRBV9, with D unresolved. Trimming cost V 0 bases and J 0 bases, with 10 bases left between them. The germline gives CDR1 SGDLS, CDR2 YYNGEE. The CDR3 is 17 amino acids. CDR3: CASSVGRLGSYNSPLHF. DNA of the CDR3: TGTGCCAGCAGCGTAGGACGACTAGGCTCCTATAATTCACCCCTCCACTTT.

The chain couples TRBV25-1 to TRBJ2-5; 7 bases are a match to TRBD1. The DNA end lines up better with TRBJ2-4; the J call may be wrong. Germline V CDR1 and CDR2: MGHDK, SYGVNS. The CDR3 totals 13 residues. For the CDR3, the DNA is TGTGCCAGCAGTGAGCAGGGGGAGAACATTCAGTACTTC. It specifies CASSEQGENIQYF.

Notes on this clonotype: Germline and junction disagree at one end, which may indicate a read error. Here the CDR3 reads CASSQELGRQVTQYF. DNA for the CDR3: TGCGCCAGCAGCCAAGAGTTGGGCAGACAAGTGACCCAGTACTTC. The chain recombines TRBV4-3 with TRBJ2-7; D gene uncertain. The end of the DNA aligns better with TRBJ2-5, so the J call may be wrong. Per the germline V gene, CDR1 is LGHNA and CDR2 is YSLEER. This CDR3 is 15 amino acids long.

The chain combines TRBV6-6 with TRBJ2-1; 9 positions match TRBD2. The assigned J gene may be wrong: the sequence end matches TRBJ2-7 better. The CDR3 totals 18 residues. Looked up from germline, CDR1 is MNHNY and CDR2 is SVGAGI (reference sequence). The CDR3 reads CASSYSSSGGFSYNEQYF. The DNA for the CDR3 is TGTGCCAGCAGTTACTCGTCCAGCGGGGGGTTCTCCTACAATGAGCAGTACTTC.

This clonotype was counted only a few times. The J gene is TRBJ2-4, the V gene TRBV7-2; D is possibly TRBD1 (6 bases). The tail of the sequence fits TRBJ2-7 better, so the J call may be wrong. This CDR3 is built from 15 residues. Germline-derived CDR1 and CDR2 are SGHTA and FQGNSA. The CDR3 nucleotides are TGTGCCAGCAGCTTAGATCTAAGGGGGACCTACGAGCAGTACTTC. Translating it yields CASSLDLRGTYEQYF.

The chain couples TRBV7-2 to TRBJ2-3; the D gene could be TRBD1 or TRBD2 (5 bases each). V was cut by 5 bases and J by 8 bases, with 14 bases left in between. The CDR3 loop spans 13 amino acids. CDR1 and CDR2 from the germline V gene are SGHTA and FQGNSA. CDR3 loop: CASSPPGRITQYF. CDR3 in DNA: TGTGCCAGCAGCCCTCCGGGACGGATTACGCAGTATTTT.

In this sample, this clonotype turned up a few times. The genes are TRBV7-2 and TRBJ1-4; D perhaps matches TRBD1 (5 bases). Germline CDR1 is SGHTA and CDR2 is FQGNSA. V was clipped by 4 bases and J by 5 bases, with 11 bases between them. The CDR3 loop spans 14 amino acids. The DNA for the CDR3 is TGTGCCAGCAGCTCGCAGGGTGCAAATGAAAAACTGTTTTTT. Its translation: CASSSQGANEKLFF.